This T cell receptor (beta chain) is from a study of Graves' ophthalmopathy and Graves' hyperthyroidism. This clonotype was found a few times. Its antigen is currently unknown. RNA transcripts provided the template for amplifying TCR beta CDR3 regions. HTBI-primed first-round RT-PCR preceded second-round multiplex PCR. TCRdb independently ran MiXCR on the multiplex PCR reads; one entry per CDR3 protein. The table records almost 750,000 distinct CDR3 sequences, approximately 40% of them present only once. Per germline, CDR1 DFQATT and CDR2 SNEGSKA (reference sequence). Trimming took 5 bases from V and 4 from J, leaving 17 bases between them. The CDR3 is made up of 14 amino acids. Ophthalmopathy was moderately-to-severely active, CAS at least 3, NOSPECS at least 4, lasting under 3 months. Out of 7.5 to 10 ml of fresh peripheral blood, PBMCs were obtained. General study results and limits: Most thyroid-expanded clonotypes exceeding 0.001 frequency were also found in blood.

This TCR was recovered from an adult man with Graves' ophthalmopathy. Specimen: peripheral blood. The chain is built from TRBV20-1 and TRBJ2-5, with D possibly being TRBD2 (5 bases). The CDR3 protein is CSAHLGLARETQYF. The CDR3 nucleotides read TGCAGTGCTCACCTAGGGCTAGCCCGAGAGACCCAGTACTTC.